This record concerns one TCR beta chain sequence. Antigen unknown. Constant-segment primers were used for 5'RACE, and the resulting TCR alpha and TCR beta cDNA libraries carried sample barcodes and UMIs. MiXCR was run by TCRdb on the 5' RACE reads, yielding one entry per CDR3 protein. The sample yields approximately 340,000 distinct CDR3 sequences, 10% to 15% seen once. These data belong to a study of T-cell memory formation after mild COVID-19. Background on the study: TCR clusters were mostly confined to one donor each. Study-wide results and limits: Cross-reactive memory apparently joined, as some responding clones appeared in pre-infection memory. Clones that contracted from day 15 to 85 had balanced CD4/CD8; later expanders were CD4+ biased.

V was pared by 4 bases and J by 5 bases, with 8 bases of the junction left unmatched. Germline CDR1 and CDR2: SGHAT and FQNNGV. CDR3 size: 15 residues. The chain employs TRBV11-2 and TRBJ1-5; 7 positions match TRBD1. The sample taken for sequencing was PBMCs or a T cell subset sorted from them (not recorded which). This clonotype was sampled from a man aged 18 to 29 who had mild COVID-19 (a few samples of this study predate the infection). Cell type and time point are not known. The CDR3 nucleotides are TGTGCCAGCAGCTCGTCTCGGGACAGAGATCAGCCCCAGCATTTT. Translated: CASSSSRDRDQPQHF. The variable domain in full, completed from reference TRBV11-2 and TRBJ1-5, reads EAGVAQSPRYKIIEKRQSVAFWCNPISGHATLYWYQQILGQGPKLLIQFQNNGVVDDSQLPKDRFSAERLKGVDSTLKIQPAKLEDSAVYLCASSSSRDRDQPQHFGDGTRLSIL.